The rows below give T cell receptor beta chains drawn from one sample of a study of T cell repertoires in cytomegalovirus infection. One entry per CDR3 protein results from TCRdb running MiXCR on the reads. The repertoire holds under 90,000 distinct CDR3 sequences, with about half as singletons. Their specific antigens are unknown. This sample comprised CD8+ T cells from cultured PBMCs, obtained from culture after CMV antigen stimulation. These receptors all stem from a human donor in good health (CMV status not recorded). Some clones in this sample may be carry-over from other donors' samples. Each CDR3 is given without its conserved first and last residue. The D gene is left open where the match is weak.

.	TRBV4-1	ASSPLPLGESYEQY
.	TRBV6-2/TRBV6-3	ASSSRGSNGYT
TRBD2	TRBV27	ASSSGLAGDGTDTQY
TRBD2	TRBV2	ASPLTSGSGDTQY
TRBD1	TRBV12-3/TRBV12-4	ASSFPGQEETQY
TRBD2	TRBV7-8	ASSLEAAGGSYEQY
.	TRBV7-2	ASSSSSNQPQH
.	TRBV7-2	ASSLKGAGGQPQH
.	TRBV6-6	ASSIIYGQNTEAF
.	TRBV29-1	STFSGNTEAF
.	TRBV12-5	ASGLVPWEGNQPQH
.	TRBV19	ASSITTGTEAF
.	TRBV12-5	ASGLHRATEAF
TRBD2	TRBV7-9	ASSQTSVYYEQY